This is a list of T cell receptor beta chains from one sample in a study of shared clonotypes between healthy human individuals. The method was immunoSEQ multiplex PCR; TCRdb's version includes in-frame clones alone and lacks a portion of them. The sample has over 2 million clones, over 85% seen once. The material sequenced was naive CD8+ T cells sorted from blood. These receptors all come from a man younger than 35 in good health. Both conserved end residues are part of each CDR3. D genes are given only for firm matches. The size field is filled for only some rows; it gives once, few, many or a size class.

CDR3nt | CDR3aa | j_gene | d_gene | v_gene | abundance
TGCGCCAGCAGCTCGACAGGGGCGAACACTGAAGCTTTCTTT | CASSSTGANTEAFF | TRBJ1-1 | TRBD1 | TRBV5-1 | once
TGTGCCAGCAGTGAATACGGGTCGGCCTACGAGCAGTACTTC | CASSEYGSAYEQYF | TRBJ2-7 | . | TRBV6-1 | .
TGTGCCAGCAGTCAGTCGGGGGGGAGCGACGCTTTCTTT | CASSQSGGSDAFF | TRBJ1-1 | . | TRBV6-6 | once
TGCGCCAGCAGTAGAAGCTGGGGCGCAGATACGCAGTATTTT | CASSRSWGADTQYF | TRBJ2-3 | . | TRBV4-3 | once
TGCGCCAGCAGCGGGCCCAGCGAGCAGTACTTC | CASSGPSEQYF | TRBJ2-7 | . | TRBV5-1 | .
TGTGCCAGTAGCCCGGGACAGGGTTTTTCCAATGAGCAGTTCTTC | CASSPGQGFSNEQFF | TRBJ2-1 | TRBD1 | TRBV19 | .
TGTGCCAGCAGTTCCTACAGGGATAGCAATCAGCCCCAGCATTTT | CASSSYRDSNQPQHF | TRBJ1-5 | . | TRBV27 | .
TGCGCCAGCGCGGGACAGGGAACGGTGAATGAGCAGTTCTTC | CASAGQGTVNEQFF | TRBJ2-1 | TRBD1 | TRBV5-1 | .
TGTGCCAGCAGTGAAGCGACAGCGCTGGGCACCGATGGGGGGGTTAATGAAAAACTGTTTTTT | CASSEATALGTDGGVNEKLFF | TRBJ1-4 | . | TRBV2 | .
TGTGCCAGCACCTACTCCGGTTACGAGCAGTACTTC | CASTYSGYEQYF | TRBJ2-7 | . | TRBV7-9 | .
TGTGCCATCAGTGGGGCAGGGGGCGAGTCACCCCTCCACTTT | CAISGAGGESPLHF | TRBJ1-6 | TRBD1 | TRBV10-3 | once
TGTGCCAGCAGCGTAGTGGAGGGAACCGGGGAGCTGTTTTTT | CASSVVEGTGELFF | TRBJ2-2 | . | TRBV9 | .
TGTGCCAGCACCCCCGGCCCGTCGGGTGAAAAACTGTTTTTT | CASTPGPSGEKLFF | TRBJ1-4 | . | TRBV7-9 | .
TGCGCCAGCAGCTTCCTAGCGGGGGTAAAAGACGAGCAGTACTTC | CASSFLAGVKDEQYF | TRBJ2-7 | TRBD2 | TRBV5-1 | .
TGTGCCAGCTCACCGGGGACAGGTGCCTACGAGCAGTACTTC | CASSPGTGAYEQYF | TRBJ2-7 | TRBD1 | TRBV18 | once
TGTGCCAGCAGCTTAGTAGGCGGGATAGGTAATGAGCAGTTCTTC | CASSLVGGIGNEQFF | TRBJ2-1 | . | TRBV11-3 | .
TGTGCCAGCAGCACATACCGGGACAGTCCCTACGAGCAGTACTTC | CASSTYRDSPYEQYF | TRBJ2-7 | TRBD1 | TRBV11-2 | once
TGTGCCAGCAGTGACCTAGCGGGAGTATCCTACGAGCAGTACTTC | CASSDLAGVSYEQYF | TRBJ2-7 | TRBD2 | TRBV6-1 | .
TGTGCCAGCAGTGAATTGGGGTGGGGTGGTTACAATGAGCAGTTCTTC | CASSELGWGGYNEQFF | TRBJ2-1 | . | TRBV25-1 | .
TGTGCCAGCAGCTTTAACAGGGGTCACGAAGAGACCCAGTACTTC | CASSFNRGHEETQYF | TRBJ2-5 | TRBD1 | TRBV7-9 | .
TGTGCCAGCAGCCCATCACAGATGAACACTGAAGCTTTCTTT | CASSPSQMNTEAFF | TRBJ1-1 | . | TRBV7-9 | .
TGTGCCAGCAGTTACCGGGACAGGAACACTGAAGCTTTCTTT | CASSYRDRNTEAFF | TRBJ1-1 | TRBD1 | TRBV6-5 | .
TGTGCCAGTGCGACAGGGGGAAACGGCAATGAGCAGTTCTTC | CASATGGNGNEQFF | TRBJ2-1 | TRBD1 | TRBV28 | .
TGTGCCAGCAGTCTCCAAGAGCCCTACAATGAGCAGTTCTTC | CASSLQEPYNEQFF | TRBJ2-1 | . | TRBV28 | .
TGTGCCACCTCCGGACAGAACACCGGGGAGCTGTTTTTT | CATSGQNTGELFF | TRBJ2-2 | . | TRBV6-5 | .
TGTGCCAGCAGTTTATCCGGGACTAGCGTACTCTACGAGCAGTACTTC | CASSLSGTSVLYEQYF | TRBJ2-7 | TRBD2 | TRBV27 | .
TGCAGTGCTAGATTCACGGGGGAGCAGTTCTTC | CSARFTGEQFF | TRBJ2-1 | . | TRBV20-1 | .
TGTGCCAGCAGTTTCTCCTATGGGGGATATGGCTACACCTTC | CASSFSYGGYGYTF | TRBJ1-2 | . | TRBV27 | .
TGTGCCAGCAGTCAGGCCCGGCAGGGACTCTATGGCTACACCTTC | CASSQARQGLYGYTF | TRBJ1-2 | . | TRBV28 | once
TGCGCCAGCAGCCAAGAGGCGACAGGGAGCGGGTTCAATCAGCCCCAGCATTTT | CASSQEATGSGFNQPQHF | TRBJ1-5 | TRBD1 | TRBV4-1 | .
TGTGCCAGCAGCCTGGGACCAGATCCCATATATTTT | CASSLGPDPIYF | TRBJ1-3 | . | TRBV7-9 | .
TGTGCCAGCAGTAGCGGGGGGGGGCCCACAGATACGCAGTATTTT | CASSSGGGPTDTQYF | TRBJ2-3 | TRBD2 | TRBV27 | once
TGTGCCAGCACCTTATTAACCTATAGCAATCAGCCCCAGCATTTT | CASTLLTYSNQPQHF | TRBJ1-5 | . | TRBV7-8 | .
TGTGCCAGCAGCTTGGGAGACCTAGAGACCCAGTACTTC | CASSLGDLETQYF | TRBJ2-5 | . | TRBV5-4 | .
TGTGCCTGGAGTGAGGCAGAAAATCAGCCCCAGCATTTT | CAWSEAENQPQHF | TRBJ1-5 | . | TRBV30 | .
TGCAGCTCGGGTCCGGACTATGGCTACACCTTC | CSSGPDYGYTF | TRBJ1-2 | . | TRBV29-1 | .
TGTGCCTGGGCGAGGGGAGGGCCTTCCTACGAGCAGTACTTC | CAWARGGPSYEQYF | TRBJ2-7 | TRBD2 | TRBV30 | few
TGTGCCAGCAGCCCCACGGGGACTGATTACTACAATGAGCAGTTCTTC | CASSPTGTDYYNEQFF | TRBJ2-1 | . | TRBV7-9 | .
TGTGCCAGCAGCTTATTGGTCCTAGCGAATGGCAATGAGCAGTTCTTC | CASSLLVLANGNEQFF | TRBJ2-1 | . | TRBV11-2 | .
TGTGCGTCGACAGGGTCCAATGAGCAGTTCTTC | CASTGSNEQFF | TRBJ2-1 | TRBD1 | TRBV10-3 | .
TGTGCCAGCAGCTTACACATCGGGGGCTGGCGGGACACTGAAGCTTTCTTT | CASSLHIGGWRDTEAFF | TRBJ1-1 | . | TRBV7-9 | .
TGCGCCAGCAAAGAACCGGGACAGGGCTTCAACGAGCAGTACTTC | CASKEPGQGFNEQYF | TRBJ2-7 | TRBD1 | TRBV10-2 | .
TGCAGCGTTGACCGGGACTACACAGATACGCAGTATTTT | CSVDRDYTDTQYF | TRBJ2-3 | TRBD2 | TRBV29-1 | .
TGTGCCAGCAGCCCGACGGGGACAGGGGTCGCCGGGGACTATGGCTACACCTTC | CASSPTGTGVAGDYGYTF | TRBJ1-2 | TRBD1 | TRBV7-8 | once
TGTGCCAGCAAAGAGGGAAGCTCCTACGAGCAGTACTTC | CASKEGSSYEQYF | TRBJ2-7 | . | TRBV2 | .
TGCGCCAGCAGCCCGGGAACAGGGTTCGAGCAGTACTTC | CASSPGTGFEQYF | TRBJ2-7 | . | TRBV5-1 | once
TGCAGCGCCCTCAGGGGCAATGAGCAGTTCTTC | CSALRGNEQFF | TRBJ2-1 | . | TRBV29-1 | .
TGCGCCAGCACTCACAGGGGGAGCACCGGGGAGCTGTTTTTT | CASTHRGSTGELFF | TRBJ2-2 | TRBD1 | TRBV23-1 | .
TGCAGCGTCCTCGACAGGGGGCCTGAAAAACTGTTTTTT | CSVLDRGPEKLFF | TRBJ1-4 | TRBD1 | TRBV29-1 | .
TGTGCCAGCAGCTGGGAGTCCTACGAGCAGTACTTC | CASSWESYEQYF | TRBJ2-7 | . | TRBV7-9 | .
TGTGCCAGCAGCCCAGACAACTACAATGAGCAGTTCTTC | CASSPDNYNEQFF | TRBJ2-1 | . | TRBV7-2 | .
TGCGCCAGCAGCCACGGACAGGGCATGAACACTGAAGCTTTCTTT | CASSHGQGMNTEAFF | TRBJ1-1 | TRBD1 | TRBV4-1 | .
TGTGCCAGCAGCTTATTCCGGGACAGGGGAACAGATACGCAGTATTTT | CASSLFRDRGTDTQYF | TRBJ2-3 | TRBD1 | TRBV7-9 | .
TGCGCCAGCAGCTTGGGCGGAGAGCAGTACTTC | CASSLGGEQYF | TRBJ2-7 | . | TRBV5-1 | .
TGTGCCAGCAGCACCAGCGGGACAGCGCAGTTCTTC | CASSTSGTAQFF | TRBJ2-1 | . | TRBV11-2 | once
TGTGCCAGCCGGACAGGGAATCAGCCCCAGCATTTT | CASRTGNQPQHF | TRBJ1-5 | TRBD1 | TRBV19 | .
TGTGCCAGCAGTGGTGGCCAAACTAGCACAGATACGCAGTATTTT | CASSGGQTSTDTQYF | TRBJ2-3 | . | TRBV13 | .